This passage covers 2 T cell receptor beta chains from one sample sequenced in a study of T cells in Graves' hyperthyroidism and ophthalmopathy. RNA transcripts served as the template for amplifying TCR beta CDR3 regions. The study used the HTBI primer set for a first-round RT-PCR of the TCR CDR3. Each CDR3 protein is one row after TCRdb ran MiXCR on the multiplex PCR reads. This table holds about 680,000 distinct CDR3 sequences, 35% found once. Source material: blood. Receptor source: a woman aged 40 to 50 with Graves' hyperthyroidism.

The CDR3 loop reads CASSWAPDYDAATEAFF. The CDR3 nucleotides read TGTGCCAGCAGCTGGGCCCCGGACTACGATGCCGCCACTGAAGCTTTCTTT. The genes are TRBV7-6 and TRBJ1-1; D is undetermined. Looked up from germline, CDR1 is SGHVS and CDR2 is FNYEAQ. The CDR3 length is 17 residues. Trimming left V 4 bases short and J 4 bases short, with 22 bases between.

To note about this clonotype: This CDR3 is missing its conserved last phenylalanine or tryptophan, likely due to a read error. The rearrangement joins TRBV10-3 to TRBJ1-1; unclear D gene. CDR1 ENHRY and CDR2 SYGVKD come from the germline V gene. CDR3 size: 14 residues. Trimming took off 5 bases at V and 2 bases at J, with 12 bases between the two ends. CDR3 sequence reads: CAISNREGNTEAFL. The CDR3 DNA sequence: TGTGCCATCAGTAACCGCGAGGGAAACACTGAAGCTTTCCTT.